The 20 T cell receptor beta chains given below trace back to one sample, sequenced in a study of vaccination and CD4 T cells after COVID-19. For these receptors, no antigen is known. Treatment given: roughly 11-day PBMC culture with coronavirus spike peptide pools or control peptides (ViraFEST assay). An Oncomine TCR Beta short-read assay was used to sequence the DNA from cultured CD4+ T cells. One entry per CDR3 protein results from TCRdb running MiXCR on the PCR reads. The data contain some 15,000 distinct CDR3 sequences, over 65% of them singletons. Input material: CD4+ T cells from blood, cultured in vitro. The receptor source for this set is a human donor who had recovered from COVID-19.

The chain recombines TRBV7-2 with TRBJ2-5; D gene unclear. With 1 base removed from V and 4 bases from J, the gap between germline ends came to 10 bases. Germline V gene sequence: CDR1 SGHTA, CDR2 FQGNSA. The CDR3 totals 14 residues. The CDR3 here is CASSLESRLETQYF. In DNA form, the CDR3 reads TGTGCCAGCAGCTTAGAGAGCAGATTAGAGACCCAGTACTTC.

The genes are TRBV28 and TRBJ1-2; possibly TRBD1 for D (6 bases). Germline lookup yields CDR1 MDHEN and CDR2 SYDVKM. The CDR3 runs 13 residues. V lost 6 bases, J lost 5 bases, and 13 bases lay in between. The CDR3 nucleotides read TGTGCCAGCAGGAACAGGGTTTTTTATGGCTACACCTTC. This encodes CASRNRVFYGYTF.

The chain couples TRBV6-1 to TRBJ2-7, with 14 nucleotides matching TRBD2. Unmatched junction bases numbered 3, after V lost 4 bases and J lost 4 bases. This CDR3 has 15 residues. Germline lookup yields CDR1 MNHNS and CDR2 SASEGT. The CDR3 spells CASSARLAGGYEQYF. Here the CDR3 DNA reads TGTGCCAGCAGTGCCCGACTAGCGGGAGGGTACGAGCAGTACTTC.

This sequence joins TRBV6-1 and TRBJ1-5; D unresolved. V shed 7 bases and J shed 3 bases, with 13 bases lying between them. Germline loops: CDR1 MNHNS, CDR2 SASEGT. The CDR3 length is 14 residues. The chain's CDR3 is CASTRSGNNQPQHF. The CDR3 DNA is TGTGCCAGCACCCGCAGCGGGAACAATCAGCCCCAGCATTTT.

The V gene is TRBV5-1, the J gene TRBJ2-2; 7 bases are shared with TRBD1. The CDR3 is 15 amino acids. Trimming at V came to 4 bases and at J to 7 bases, leaving 10 bases not matched to a gene. Germline V gene sequence: CDR1 SGHRS, CDR2 YFSETQ. This CDR3 reads CASSLDGQDFGELFF. In nucleotides, the CDR3 is TGCGCCAGCAGCCTAGATGGACAGGACTTCGGGGAGCTGTTTTTT.

This chain connects TRBV20-1 to TRBJ2-1, with unresolved D. CDR3 length: 10 amino acids. Per germline, CDR1 DFQATT and CDR2 SNEGSKA (reference sequence). The ends were cut back, 7 bases at V and 12 bases at J, with 13 bases in the middle. The CDR3 DNA follows: TGCAGTGATAGGTTGGCGGTGCAGTTCTTC. Encoded protein: CSDRLAVQFF.

This chain joins TRBV19 and TRBJ2-3; 10 bases agree with TRBD1. The germline CDR1 and CDR2 sequences are LNHDA and SQIVND (reference sequence). V trimming: 3 bases; J trimming: 1 base; junction bases outside the gene matches: 4. CDR3 length equals 16 residues. The CDR3 here is CASSIGTGARTDTQYF. The CDR3 nucleotides are TGTGCCAGTAGTATCGGGACAGGGGCTCGCACAGATACGCAGTATTTT.

This chain connects TRBV20-1 to TRBJ1-5, with D tentatively TRBD1 (5 bases). Germline CDR1 reads DFQATT; CDR2 reads SNEGSKA (reference sequence). V was pared by 3 bases and J by 12 bases, with 12 bases between. CDR3 length equals 11 residues. The CDR3 reads CSARARRGQHF. The CDR3 DNA is TGCAGTGCTAGGGCCCGTAGGGGCCAGCATTTT.

CDR3 DNA sequence: TGTGCCAGCAGCCTAGAGTACAGGGACTATAATTCACCCCTCCACTTT. Its protein product is CASSLEYRDYNSPLHF. This chain connects TRBV7-8 to TRBJ1-6, with a possible D match to TRBD1 (6 bases). The germline gives CDR1 SGHVS, CDR2 FQNEAQ. Trimming cost V 5 bases and J 3 bases, with 14 bases left between them. This CDR3 region has 16 residues.

The V call is TRBV18, the J call TRBJ1-1; weak D call: TRBD1 (6 bases). The CDR3 totals 15 residues. Germline CDR1 and CDR2: KGHSH and LQKENI. Deletions cut 3 bases from V and 4 bases from J, with 15 bases between. The DNA for the CDR3 is TGTGCCAGCTCACCTTCCAGGGGCGAGAGCACTGAAGCTTTCTTT. It is translated as CASSPSRGESTEAFF.

The chain employs TRBV2 and TRBJ2-6; TRBD2 matches at 8 bases. V lost 6 bases to trimming and J lost 0 bases; unmatched junction nucleotides: 7. Germline CDR1 SNHLY, CDR2 FYNNEI. This CDR3 is 17 amino acids long. The CDR3 region is CASSQTGGSSGANVLTF. For the CDR3, the DNA is TGTGCCAGCAGCCAAACGGGAGGGTCCTCTGGGGCCAACGTCCTGACTTTC.

This chain joins TRBV4-2 and TRBJ1-2; D not resolved. Germline loops: CDR1 LGHNA, CDR2 YNFKEQ. The CDR3 has 15 amino acids. V gave up 4 bases and J gave up 1 base, with 13 bases separating them. The CDR3 reads CASSLTIQDNYGYTF. CDR3 in DNA: TGTGCCAGCAGCCTCACCATCCAGGATAACTATGGCTACACCTTC.

The chain has TRBV6-2 or TRBV6-3 and TRBJ1-3; D uncertain. V lost 8 bases, J lost 0 bases, and 8 bases lay in between. Germline values: CDR1 MNHEY, CDR2 SVGEGT. There are 13 residues in the CDR3. This CDR3 reads CASRPSSGNTIYF. As DNA, the CDR3 is TGTGCCAGCCGGCCGAGCTCTGGAAACACCATATATTTT.

This clonotype was seen a handful of times. The rearrangement uses TRBV20-1 and TRBJ1-6, with 9 bases matching TRBD1. From germline, CDR1 is DFQATT and CDR2 SNEGSKA (reference sequence). The length of the CDR3 is 16 residues. The V gene end was trimmed by 2 bases and the J gene end by 7 bases; junction bases not matched to a gene: 9. The CDR3 nucleotides read TGCAGTGCTAGATCCGGGACAGGGTTGCGGAATTCACCCCTCCACTTT. Translation gives CSARSGTGLRNSPLHF.

This sequence joins TRBV7-9 and TRBJ2-7; no firm D call. The V end lost 0 bases, the J end lost 1 base, and 13 bases lay between the germline ends. The CDR3 spans 16 residues. From germline, CDR1 is SEHNR and CDR2 FQNEAQ (reference sequence). For the CDR3, the DNA is TGTGCCAGCAGCTTAGCGTGGGCAGTCCCTTCCTACGAGCAGTACTTC. Residues: CASSLAWAVPSYEQYF.

Only a few counts were recorded for this clonotype. J is TRBJ2-7 and V is TRBV24-1; no clear D gene. This CDR3 comprises 14 residues. From germline, CDR1 is KGHDR and CDR2 SFDVKD. Trimming pared 2 bases from V and 5 bases from J, leaving 12 bases between. The CDR3: CATSDSAGYDEQYF. DNA of the CDR3: TGTGCCACCAGTGATTCGGCAGGTTACGACGAGCAGTACTTC.

V is TRBV25-1 and J is TRBJ2-7; 7 bases are a match to TRBD2. This CDR3 has 15 residues. Germline V gene lookup returns CDR1 MGHDK and CDR2 SYGVNS. V was pared by 1 base and J by 5 bases, with 8 bases of the junction left unmatched. The DNA for the CDR3 is TGTGCCAGCAGTGAATCGGCGGGAGCGGGTCACGAGCAGTACTTC. Translated: CASSESAGAGHEQYF.

For the CDR3, the DNA is TGTGCCAGCAGCGCCCGACAGGGGGGATTTCAAGAGACCCAGTACTTC. Translation gives CASSARQGGFQETQYF. This sequence joins TRBV7-9 and TRBJ2-5; 9 nucleotides line up with TRBD1. CDR1 is SEHNR and CDR2 is FQNEAQ in the germline V gene (reference sequence). This CDR3 comprises 16 residues. V shed 5 bases and J 2 bases; nucleotides not matched to a gene: 9.

The chain employs TRBV7-3 and TRBJ2-5; TRBD2 aligns across 7 bases. Germline V gives CDR1 SGHTA, CDR2 FQGTGA. The length of the CDR3 is 13 residues. Trimming took 3 bases from V and 3 from J; bases not matched to a gene: 1. The CDR3 bases are TGTGCCAGCAGCTTCCTAGCGGAAGAGACCCAGTACTTC. It yields the protein CASSFLAEETQYF.

The J gene is TRBJ2-3, the V gene TRBV15; D gene ambiguous. The CDR3 covers 15 residues. Per germline, CDR1 LNHNV and CDR2 YYDKDF (reference sequence). With 1 base removed from V and 2 bases from J, the gap between germline ends came to 10 bases. This chain's CDR3 is CATSRVETYTDTQYF. The CDR3 DNA sequence: TGTGCCACCAGCAGAGTTGAGACCTACACAGATACGCAGTATTTT.